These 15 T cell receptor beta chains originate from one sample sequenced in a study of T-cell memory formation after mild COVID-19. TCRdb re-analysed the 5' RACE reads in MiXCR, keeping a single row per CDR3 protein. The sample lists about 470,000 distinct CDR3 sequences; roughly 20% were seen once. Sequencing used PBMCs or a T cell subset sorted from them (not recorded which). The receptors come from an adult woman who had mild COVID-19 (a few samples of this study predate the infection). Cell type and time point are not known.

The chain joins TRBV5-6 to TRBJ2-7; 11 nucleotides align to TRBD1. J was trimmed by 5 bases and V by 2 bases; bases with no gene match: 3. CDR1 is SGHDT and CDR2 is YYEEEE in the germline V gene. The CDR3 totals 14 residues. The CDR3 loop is CASSFGTGGDEQYF. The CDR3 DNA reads TGTGCCAGCAGCTTCGGGACAGGGGGTGACGAGCAGTACTTC.

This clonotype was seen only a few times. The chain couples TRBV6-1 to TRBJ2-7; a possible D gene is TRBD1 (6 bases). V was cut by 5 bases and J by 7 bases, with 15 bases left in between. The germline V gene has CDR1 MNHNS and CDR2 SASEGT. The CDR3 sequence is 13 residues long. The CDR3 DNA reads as TGTGCCAGCAGTAGGGTAGTAAGGGGGGAGCAGTACTTC. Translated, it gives CASSRVVRGEQYF.

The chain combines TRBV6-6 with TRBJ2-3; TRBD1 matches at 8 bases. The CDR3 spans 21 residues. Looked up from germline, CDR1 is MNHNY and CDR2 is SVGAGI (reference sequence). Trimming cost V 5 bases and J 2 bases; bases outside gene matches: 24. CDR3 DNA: TGTGCCAGCAGTCAAGGGACAGGCGCTGCTGTAAAGACCCCACACACAGATACGCAGTATTTT. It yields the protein CASSQGTGAAVKTPHTDTQYF.

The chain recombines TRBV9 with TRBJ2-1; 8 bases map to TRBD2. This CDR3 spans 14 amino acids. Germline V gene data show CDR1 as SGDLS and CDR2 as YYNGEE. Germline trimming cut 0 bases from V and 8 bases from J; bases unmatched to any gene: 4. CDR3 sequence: CASSVGGRIDEQFF. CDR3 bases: TGTGCCAGCAGCGTAGGCGGGAGGATCGATGAGCAGTTCTTC.

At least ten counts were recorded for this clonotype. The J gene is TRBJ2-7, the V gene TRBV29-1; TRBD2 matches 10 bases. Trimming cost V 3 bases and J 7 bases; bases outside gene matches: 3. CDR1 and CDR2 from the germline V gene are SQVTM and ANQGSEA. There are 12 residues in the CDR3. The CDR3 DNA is TGCAGCGTTGAGATACTAGCGGGAGAGCAGTACTTC. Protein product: CSVEILAGEQYF.

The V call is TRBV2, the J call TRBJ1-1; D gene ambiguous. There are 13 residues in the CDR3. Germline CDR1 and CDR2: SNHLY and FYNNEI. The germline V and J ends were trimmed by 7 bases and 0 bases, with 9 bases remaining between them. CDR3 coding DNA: TGTGCCAGCAAGATCGATATGAACACTGAAGCTTTCTTT. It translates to CASKIDMNTEAFF.

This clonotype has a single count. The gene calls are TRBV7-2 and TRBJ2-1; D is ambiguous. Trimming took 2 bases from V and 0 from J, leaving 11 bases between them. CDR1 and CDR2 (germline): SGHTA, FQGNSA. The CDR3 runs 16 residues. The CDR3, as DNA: TGTGCCAGCAGCTTACAACGGTTCAGCTCCTACAATGAGCAGTTCTTC. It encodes CASSLQRFSSYNEQFF.

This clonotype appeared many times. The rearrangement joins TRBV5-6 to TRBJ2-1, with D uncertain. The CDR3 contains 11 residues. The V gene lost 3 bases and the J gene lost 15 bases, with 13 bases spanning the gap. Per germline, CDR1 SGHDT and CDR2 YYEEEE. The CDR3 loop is CASSSYNEWFF. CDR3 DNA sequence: TGTGCCAGCAGCTCCTACAATGAGTGGTTCTTC.

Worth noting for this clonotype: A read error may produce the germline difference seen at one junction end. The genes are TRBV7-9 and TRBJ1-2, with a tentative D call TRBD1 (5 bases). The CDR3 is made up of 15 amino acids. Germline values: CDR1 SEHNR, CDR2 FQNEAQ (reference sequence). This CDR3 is CASSLAGGANYGYTF. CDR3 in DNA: TGTGCCAGCAGCCTAGCCGGGGGAGCGAACTATGGCTACACCTTC.

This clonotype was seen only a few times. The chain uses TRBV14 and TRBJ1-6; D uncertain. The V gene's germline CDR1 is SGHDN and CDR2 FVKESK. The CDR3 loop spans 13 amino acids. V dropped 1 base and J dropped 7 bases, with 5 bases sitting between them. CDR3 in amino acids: CASSQGPNSPLHF. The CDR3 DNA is TGTGCCAGCAGCCAAGGACCAAATTCACCCCTCCACTTT.

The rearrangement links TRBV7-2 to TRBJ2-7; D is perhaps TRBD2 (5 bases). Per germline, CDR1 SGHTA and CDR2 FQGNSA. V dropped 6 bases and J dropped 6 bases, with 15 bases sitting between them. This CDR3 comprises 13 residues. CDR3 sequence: CASRSAVESEQYF. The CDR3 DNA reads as TGTGCCAGCAGATCAGCGGTCGAGAGCGAGCAGTACTTC.

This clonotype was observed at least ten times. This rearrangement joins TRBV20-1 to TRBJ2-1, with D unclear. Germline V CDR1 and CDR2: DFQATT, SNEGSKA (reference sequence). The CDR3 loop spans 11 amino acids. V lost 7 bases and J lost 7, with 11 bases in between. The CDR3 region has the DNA TGCAGTGTTGGACGTGGGAATGAGCAGTTCTTC. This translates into CSVGRGNEQFF.

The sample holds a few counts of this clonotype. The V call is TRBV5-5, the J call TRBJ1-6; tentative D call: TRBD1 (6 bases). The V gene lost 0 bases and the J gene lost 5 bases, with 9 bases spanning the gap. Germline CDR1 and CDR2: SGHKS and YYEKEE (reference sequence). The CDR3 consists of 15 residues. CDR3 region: CASSLGGANNSPLHF. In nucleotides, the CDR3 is TGTGCCAGCAGCTTGGGGGGGGCTAATAATTCACCCCTCCACTTT.

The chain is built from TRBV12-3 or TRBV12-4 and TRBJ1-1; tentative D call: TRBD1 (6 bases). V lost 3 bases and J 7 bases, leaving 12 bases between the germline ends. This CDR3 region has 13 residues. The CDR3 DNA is TGTGCCAGCAGTTTGGGGGCGCGGCTTGAAGCTTTCTTT. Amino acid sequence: CASSLGARLEAFF.

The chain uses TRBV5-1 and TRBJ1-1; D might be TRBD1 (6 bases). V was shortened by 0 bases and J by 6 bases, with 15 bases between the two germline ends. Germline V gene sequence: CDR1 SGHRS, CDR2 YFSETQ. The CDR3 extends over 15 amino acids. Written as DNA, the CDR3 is TGCGCCAGCAGCTTGGAGGCCAGGGGTTGGGCTGAAGCTTTCTTT. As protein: CASSLEARGWAEAFF.